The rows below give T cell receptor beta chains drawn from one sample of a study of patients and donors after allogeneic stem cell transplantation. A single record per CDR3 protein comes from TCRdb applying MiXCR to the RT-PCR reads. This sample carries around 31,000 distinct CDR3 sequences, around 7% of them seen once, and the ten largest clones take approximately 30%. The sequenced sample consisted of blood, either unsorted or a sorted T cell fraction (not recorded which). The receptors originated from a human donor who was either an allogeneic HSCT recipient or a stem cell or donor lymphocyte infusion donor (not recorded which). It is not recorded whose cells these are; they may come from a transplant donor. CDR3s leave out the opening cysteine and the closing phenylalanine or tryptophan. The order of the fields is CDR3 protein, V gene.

CDR3: ASSQVGQPQH
V: TRBV4-1

CDR3: ASSHRDSNQPQH
V: TRBV18

CDR3: ASSLFSGNTIY
V: TRBV7-2

CDR3: ASSEAMTQLSYNEQF
V: TRBV25-1

CDR3: ASSPLGSAYSNQPQH
V: TRBV18

CDR3: ASRGSSGPRGTQY
V: TRBV11-2

CDR3: ASSETRSPWDRNEQF
V: TRBV25-1

CDR3: ASSPPHSFTEAF
V: TRBV18

CDR3: ASSLQGLPLH
V: TRBV5-5

CDR3: ATSRGANTEAF
V: TRBV15